This is a list of T cell receptor beta chains from one sample in a study of T cell changes during pregnancy in multiple sclerosis. Clones were read by immunoSEQ multiplex PCR, and TCRdb kept only the in-frame ones, dropping some. The data contain about 64,000 clones, less than 95% of them singletons. The sample was peripheral blood, taken in the third trimester of pregnancy. The receptors were sampled from a female donor in good health, enrolled as a control in a pregnancy study. CDR3s include the opening cysteine and the closing phenylalanine or tryptophan. The order of the fields is V gene, clone size, D gene, J gene, CDR3 DNA, CDR3 protein. D genes are given only for firm matches. The size entry is marked missing in some rows and otherwise reads once, few, many or a size class.

TRBV27	.	.	TRBJ2-2	TGTGCCAGCAGTTTACAGACAACCGGGGAGCTGTTTTTT	CASSLQTTGELFF
TRBV9	.	.	TRBJ2-3	TGTGCCAGCAGCGTAGCTCCAGATACGCAGTATTTT	CASSVAPDTQYF
TRBV6-1	.	TRBD1	TRBJ2-7	TGTGCCAGCAGTGACCTGGGGACAGGGGACGACGAGCAGTACTTC	CASSDLGTGDDEQYF
TRBV5-4	.	TRBD2	TRBJ2-7	TGTGCCAGCAGCGGGGGAGGCGGGAGGGTCGACGAGCAGTACTTC	CASSGGGGRVDEQYF
TRBV14	once	TRBD1	TRBJ2-1	TGTGCCAGCAGCCCAGGACAGGGGGCGAGTGAGCAGTTCTTC	CASSPGQGASEQFF
TRBV18	.	.	TRBJ1-4	TGTGCCAGCTCACCCAGGGGAAGGGAAAAACTGTTTTTT	CASSPRGREKLFF
TRBV30	.	.	TRBJ1-1	TGTGCCTGCAATCTACTTGGTAAGGGGGTGAACACTGAAGCTTTCTTT	CACNLLGKGVNTEAFF
TRBV6-6	.	TRBD1	TRBJ2-7	TGTGCCAGCAGAACACAAGGACAGGGGTTTTACGAGCAGTACTTC	CASRTQGQGFYEQYF
TRBV5-1	.	.	TRBJ2-7	TGCGCCAGCAGTCCCGTAGGGAGCTCCTACGAGCAGTACTTC	CASSPVGSSYEQYF
TRBV10-1	.	.	TRBJ1-1	TGCGCCAGCAGCCTACAGGGGAACACTGAAGCTTTCTTT	CASSLQGNTEAFF
TRBV30	.	TRBD1	TRBJ1-2	TGTGCCTGCATCCCACAGGGGACCAACTATGGCTACACCTTC	CACIPQGTNYGYTF
TRBV9	.	.	TRBJ2-7	TGTGCCAGCAGCCCCGAATACCTCCAGGGCCCATCCTACGAGCAGTACTTC	CASSPEYLQGPSYEQYF
TRBV27	.	TRBD2	TRBJ2-3	TGTGCCAGCAGTTTAATCCGGCTAGCGGGAGGTCGCACAGATACGCAGTATTTT	CASSLIRLAGGRTDTQYF
TRBV7-2	once	.	TRBJ2-3	TGTGCCAGCAGCCCTCGGAACCCCAGGGCCTCTTCCACAGATACGCAGTATTTT	CASSPRNPRASSTDTQYF
TRBV4-2	.	TRBD2	TRBJ2-1	TGTGCCAGCAGCCAAGATGCTAGCGGCTCCTACAATGAGCAGTTCTTC	CASSQDASGSYNEQFF
TRBV30	.	.	TRBJ2-1	TGTGCCTGGAAGGACGGGGGATCCTACAATGAGCAGTTCTTC	CAWKDGGSYNEQFF
TRBV7-6	.	TRBD1	TRBJ2-5	TGTGCCAGCAGCCGGACAGGTCCTACCCAAGAGACCCAGTACTTC	CASSRTGPTQETQYF
TRBV5-6	once	TRBD2	TRBJ2-7	TGTGCCAGCAGCTCCCGGGACTACTTCTCCTACGAGCAGTACTTC	CASSSRDYFSYEQYF
TRBV4-1	.	.	TRBJ2-1	TGCGCCAGCAGCCGACCGGAGCGGTCCGCCTACAATGAGCAGTTCTTC	CASSRPERSAYNEQFF
TRBV6-1	.	.	TRBJ2-5	TGTGCCAGTAGGGGGAGGGGGGAAGAGACCCAGTACTTC	CASRGRGEETQYF
TRBV27	few	TRBD1	TRBJ2-7	TGTGCCAGCAGTTGGGACAGCGATTACGAGCAGTACTTC	CASSWDSDYEQYF
TRBV11-2	.	TRBD1	TRBJ2-6	TGTGCCAGCAGCTTAAGGCTCCGGCAGGGGGCTATTGGGGCCAACGTCCTGACTTTC	CASSLRLRQGAIGANVLTF
TRBV27	.	.	TRBJ2-3	TGTGCCAGCAGATCGGACTGGGCCACAGATACGCAGTATTTT	CASRSDWATDTQYF